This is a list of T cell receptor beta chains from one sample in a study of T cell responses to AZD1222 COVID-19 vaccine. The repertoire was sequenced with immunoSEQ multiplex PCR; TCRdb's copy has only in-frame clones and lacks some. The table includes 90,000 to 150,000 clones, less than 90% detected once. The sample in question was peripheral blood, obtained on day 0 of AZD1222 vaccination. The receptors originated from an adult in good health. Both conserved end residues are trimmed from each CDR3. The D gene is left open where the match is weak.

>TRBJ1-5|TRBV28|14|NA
ASSFIGGGGNQPQH
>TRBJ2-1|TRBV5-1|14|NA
ASSLGRDAVRNEQF
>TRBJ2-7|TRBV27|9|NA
ASSLSGEQY
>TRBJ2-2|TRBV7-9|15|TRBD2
ASSPILSGSNTGELF
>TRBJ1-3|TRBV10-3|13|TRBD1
AITRDRGKGNTIY
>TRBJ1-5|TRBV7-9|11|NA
ASSLAEGLPQH
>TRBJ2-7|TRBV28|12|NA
ASSLGGLLGEQY
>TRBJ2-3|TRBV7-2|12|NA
ASSLSFRPDTQY
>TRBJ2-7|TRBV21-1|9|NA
ASRLWVEQY
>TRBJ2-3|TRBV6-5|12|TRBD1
ASRSGGLADTQY
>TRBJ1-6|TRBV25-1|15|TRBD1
ASSGPRQGVRDSPLH
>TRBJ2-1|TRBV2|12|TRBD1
ASEARPGGNEQF
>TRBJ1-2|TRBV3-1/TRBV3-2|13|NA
ASSPQAKANYGYT
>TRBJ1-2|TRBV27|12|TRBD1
ASRSGTGGYGYT
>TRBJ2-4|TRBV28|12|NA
ASCSRGTGDIQY
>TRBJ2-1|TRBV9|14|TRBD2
ASSEGLADAYNEQF
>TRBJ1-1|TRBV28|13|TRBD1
ASSLSTGEGAEAF
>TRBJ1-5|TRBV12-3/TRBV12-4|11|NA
ASRTGSNQPQH
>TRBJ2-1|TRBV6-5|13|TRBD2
ASKKLAGGINEQF
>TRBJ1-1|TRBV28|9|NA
ASSPNRHLN
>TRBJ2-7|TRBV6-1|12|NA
ASSEGGQGYEQY
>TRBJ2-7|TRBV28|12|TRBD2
ASSLFRTSYEQY
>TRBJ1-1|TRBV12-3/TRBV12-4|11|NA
ASSLVQGNEAF
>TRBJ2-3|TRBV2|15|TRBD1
ASRAGTGLGSTDTQY
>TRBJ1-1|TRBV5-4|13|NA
ASSFYSGGVTEAF
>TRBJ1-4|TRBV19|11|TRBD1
ATQDRGREKLF
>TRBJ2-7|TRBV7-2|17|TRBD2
ASSLKRGTSGSSAYEQY
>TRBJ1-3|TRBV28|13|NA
ASSLRGRTGNTIY
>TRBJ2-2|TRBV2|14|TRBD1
ASSPRTGVKTGELF
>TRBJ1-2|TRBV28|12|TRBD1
ASSLDLTGGGYT
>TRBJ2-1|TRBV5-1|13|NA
ASSFGDGGRYEQF
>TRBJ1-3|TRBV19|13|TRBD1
ASRTGTGDGNTIY
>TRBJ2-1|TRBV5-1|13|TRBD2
ASSSTGGTYNEQF
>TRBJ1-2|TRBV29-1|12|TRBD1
SAGVGQALRGYT